This T cell receptor beta chain was found in a study of breast tumors, draining lymph nodes, adjacent tissues. The CDR3 spans 17 residues. J lost 5 bases, V lost 6 bases, and 14 bases had no gene match. Germline CDR1 MNHEY, CDR2 SVGEGT. With regard to this clonotype: Given a much more abundant clone one base away, this may be a read error.

MiXCR, applied by TCRdb to the multiplex PCR reads, yields one record per CDR3 protein. Counted here are approximately 100,000 distinct CDR3 sequences, more than 30% occurring once; the ten biggest clones make up about 6%. Axillary draining lymph nodes of breast cancer patients supplied the node samples. The sequencing input was axillary lymph node tissue. The chain carries TRBV6-2 or TRBV6-3 and TRBJ2-1; 9 bases map to TRBD2. This sequence originates from a female donor with breast cancer. Some clones in this sample may be carry-over from other donors' samples. CDR3 region: CASSPWLAGTEDNEQFF. The CDR3 DNA reads as TGTGCCAGCAGCCCCTGGCTAGCGGGGACCGAGGACAATGAGCAGTTCTTC.